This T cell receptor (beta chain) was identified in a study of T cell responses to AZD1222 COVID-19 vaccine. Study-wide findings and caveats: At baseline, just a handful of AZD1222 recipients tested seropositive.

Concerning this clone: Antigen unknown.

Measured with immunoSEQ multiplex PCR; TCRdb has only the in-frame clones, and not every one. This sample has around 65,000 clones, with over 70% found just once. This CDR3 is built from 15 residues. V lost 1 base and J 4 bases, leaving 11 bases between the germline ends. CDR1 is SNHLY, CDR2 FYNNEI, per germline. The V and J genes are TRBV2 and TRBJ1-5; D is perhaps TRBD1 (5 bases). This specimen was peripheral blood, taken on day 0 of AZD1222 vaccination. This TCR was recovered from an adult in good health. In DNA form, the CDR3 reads TGTGCCAGCAGTGAAGTAGGGGTTGAGAATCAGCCCCAGCATTTT. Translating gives CASSEVGVENQPQHF.